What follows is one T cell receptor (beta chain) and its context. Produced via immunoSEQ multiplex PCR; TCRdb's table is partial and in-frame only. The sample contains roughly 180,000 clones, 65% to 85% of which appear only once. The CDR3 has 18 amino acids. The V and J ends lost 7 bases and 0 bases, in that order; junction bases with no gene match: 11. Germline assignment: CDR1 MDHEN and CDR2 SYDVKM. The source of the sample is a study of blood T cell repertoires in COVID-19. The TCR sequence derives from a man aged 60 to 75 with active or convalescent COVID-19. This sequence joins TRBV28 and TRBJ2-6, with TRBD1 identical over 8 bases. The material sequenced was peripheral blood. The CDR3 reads CASTYVRGLSSGANVLTF. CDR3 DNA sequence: TGTGCCAGCACTTATGTCAGGGGGCTGAGCTCTGGGGCCAACGTCCTGACTTTC.